The 21 T cell receptor beta chains below were found in one sample sequenced in a study of regulatory T cells in long-lasting Graves disease. Time point in this sample: persistent/refractory GD, antithyroid drugs over 5 years with positive TRAb. PBMC RNA served as the TCR library source. Arm-PCR of CDR3 regions and iRepertoire HTBI primers were the basis on which TCR beta libraries were built. TCRdb called the multiplex PCR reads again in MiXCR, with one record for every CDR3 protein. The sample holds a few hundred thousand distinct CDR3 sequences, approximately 22% seen once. Source: peripheral blood mononuclear cells (PBMCs), taken when the disease was refractory, from a patient treated with antithyroid drugs. These receptors originate from a female donor with Graves disease.

This clonotype appeared a few times. The gene calls are TRBV9 and TRBJ2-5; D might be TRBD2 (5 bases). The CDR3 loop spans 15 amino acids. Trimming pared 3 bases from V and 4 bases from J, leaving 16 bases between. Germline V gives CDR1 SGDLS, CDR2 YYNGEE. The CDR3 coding sequence is TGTGCCAGCAGCGGGAGCGGAGATGGAGCAGAGACCCAGTACTTC. Translation gives CASSGSGDGAETQYF.

This clonotype was detected ten times or more. This rearrangement joins TRBV10-3 to TRBJ1-1; D unresolved. CDR3 size: 11 residues. Per the germline V gene, CDR1 is ENHRY and CDR2 is SYGVKD. Between the trimmed V and J ends, which lost 10 bases and 8 bases, there was a span of 14 bases. This CDR3 reads CATRDPGEAFF. CDR3 DNA: TGTGCCACGCGAGACCCCGGAGAAGCTTTCTTT.

The chain links TRBV9 to TRBJ2-1; 9 nucleotides agree with TRBD2. Trimming took 6 bases from V and 5 from J; bases not matched to a gene: 3. Germline CDR1 is SGDLS and CDR2 is YYNGEE. The CDR3 contains 13 residues. CDR3 in amino acids: CASTAGGHNEQFF. CDR3 in DNA: TGTGCCAGCACCGCGGGAGGGCACAATGAGCAGTTCTTC.

The chain is built from TRBV5-1 and TRBJ1-1; 8 bases agree with TRBD1. Germline CDR1 and CDR2: SGHRS and YFSETQ. The CDR3 is made up of 15 amino acids. Germline trimming cut 3 bases from V and 5 bases from J; bases unmatched to any gene: 9. The CDR3 reads CASSSGQGLWTEAFF. CDR3 bases: TGCGCCAGCAGCTCAGGACAGGGTTTATGGACTGAAGCTTTCTTT.

In the case of this clonotype: One junction end does not reproduce the germline sequence, and a read error may be involved. V is TRBV18 and J is TRBJ2-7, with D possibly being TRBD2 (7 bases). The CDR3 is made up of 13 amino acids. The germline V gene encodes CDR1 KGHSH and CDR2 LQKENI. CDR3 coding DNA: TGTGCCGGCTCGAACGGGGGGCAGGGGCAGACGTACTTC. Protein product: CAGSNGGQGQTYF.

V gene TRBV20-1 combines with J gene TRBJ2-5, with 10 bases matching TRBD2. The DNA end is a closer match to TRBJ2-1, so the J assignment may be wrong. The CDR3 covers 15 residues. Germline V lookup: CDR1 DFQATT, CDR2 SNEGSKA (reference sequence). CDR3 sequence reads: CSASVLAGGLNEQFF. The CDR3 DNA reads as TGCAGTGCTAGTGTTTTAGCGGGAGGACTCAATGAGCAGTTCTTC.

This clonotype turned up a few times. The V and J genes are TRBV24-1 and TRBJ2-1; D is uncertain. CDR1 KGHDR and CDR2 SFDVKD come from the germline V gene. Trimming removed 4 bases from V and 0 bases from J, with 15 bases in between. This CDR3 is 17 amino acids long. The CDR3 DNA reads TGTGCCACCAGTGACCCCCAAGCGTCCCGCTCCTACAATGAGCAGTTCTTC. This sequence encodes CATSDPQASRSYNEQFF.

The chain combines TRBV7-9 with TRBJ2-3, with 7 bases identical to TRBD1. Looked up from germline, CDR1 is SEHNR and CDR2 is FQNEAQ (reference sequence). V shed 4 bases, J shed 2 bases, and the junction held 15 bases outside the gene matches. CDR3 length: 18 amino acids. The CDR3, as DNA: TGTGCCAGCAGCTGGCCGCCAGGACAGGAAGGTTTCACAGATACGCAGTATTTT. Its translation: CASSWPPGQEGFTDTQYF.

This clonotype has a single count. The chain employs TRBV20-1 and TRBJ2-2, with D perhaps TRBD1 (6 bases). CDR3 length: 13 amino acids. Trimming pared 3 bases from V and 8 bases from J, leaving 13 bases between. Germline values: CDR1 DFQATT, CDR2 SNEGSKA (reference sequence). CDR3 amino acids: CSASGPGTGELFF. In DNA form, the CDR3 reads TGCAGTGCTAGCGGCCCGGGGACAGGGGAGCTGTTTTTT.

Ten or more counts support this clonotype. This rearrangement joins TRBV28 to TRBJ2-7, with TRBD1 matching over 9 bases. CDR1 and CDR2 (germline): MDHEN, SYDVKM. This CDR3 contains 14 residues. J lost 3 bases, V lost 5 bases, and 5 bases had no gene match. The CDR3: CASSRQGGFYEQYF. The CDR3 region has the DNA TGTGCCAGCAGTAGACAGGGGGGATTCTACGAGCAGTACTTC. The full variable domain, completed using reference TRBV28 and TRBJ2-7, is DVKVTQSSRYLVKRTGEKVFLECVQDMDHENMFWYRQDPGLGLRLIYFSYDVKMKEKGDIPEGYSVSREKKERFSLILESASTNQTSMYLCASSRQGGFYEQYFGPGTRLTVT.

This clonotype turned up a few times. The rearrangement links TRBV28 to TRBJ1-6; D is uncertain. Germline loops: CDR1 MDHEN, CDR2 SYDVKM. This CDR3 region has 12 residues. V lost 7 bases and J lost 7, with 8 bases in between. CDR3 sequence: CASTKGNSPLHF. DNA for the CDR3: TGTGCCAGCACAAAGGGAAATTCACCCCTCCACTTT.

This clonotype has at least ten counts. The CDR3 loop reads CASSSSGVDTGELFF. As DNA, the CDR3 is TGTGCCAGCAGTTCGTCAGGGGTTGACACCGGGGAGCTGTTTTTT. The rearrangement links TRBV12-3 or TRBV12-4 to TRBJ2-2; weak D call: TRBD1 (6 bases). With 4 bases removed from V and 3 bases from J, the gap between germline ends came to 12 bases. There are 15 residues in the CDR3.

V gene TRBV30 combines with J gene TRBJ2-2; 7 bases line up with TRBD2. V lost 0 bases, J lost 7 bases, and 5 bases stayed unmatched. This CDR3 has 14 residues. CDR1 is GTSNPN, CDR2 SVGIG, per germline (reference sequence). CDR3 bases: TGTGCCTGGAGTGTCCAACTAGCGAGCGGGGAGCTGTTTTTT. Encoded protein: CAWSVQLASGELFF.

This clonotype was recorded at least ten times. The CDR3 nucleotides are TGTGCCAGCAGCTTCGGACAGGGAAACTACGAGCAGTACTTC. Translated, it gives CASSFGQGNYEQYF. V is TRBV7-2 and J is TRBJ2-7; 8 bases line up with TRBD1. With 3 bases clipped from V and 3 bases from J, the junction kept 4 bases outside the gene matches. This CDR3 is 14 amino acids long. CDR1 is SGHTA, CDR2 FQGNSA, per germline.

This chain joins TRBV5-1 and TRBJ1-2, with D possibly being TRBD1 (5 bases). This CDR3 is 12 amino acids long. Between the trimmed V and J ends, which lost 4 bases and 8 bases, there was a span of 12 bases. Germline assignment: CDR1 SGHRS and CDR2 YFSETQ. The CDR3 spells CASSSQGRGYTF. Here the CDR3 DNA reads TGCGCCAGCAGCAGTCAGGGACGCGGCTACACCTTC.

This clonotype was detected many times. The chain uses TRBV6-1 and TRBJ2-2; 7 bases fit TRBD1. Germline V CDR1 and CDR2: MNHNS, SASEGT. The CDR3 has 15 amino acids. The V segment lost 8 bases and the J segment 5 bases; nucleotides outside the gene matches: 11. CDR3 sequence reads: CASALGQLNTGELFF. CDR3 nucleotides: TGTGCCAGCGCGTTGGGACAGTTAAATACCGGGGAGCTGTTTTTT.

This clonotype was seen only a few times. The rearrangement joins TRBV30 to TRBJ1-2; D perhaps matches TRBD1 (5 bases). Germline V gives CDR1 GTSNPN, CDR2 SVGIG (reference sequence). The V end was cut by 3 bases, the J end by 7 bases, with 15 bases between. The CDR3 has 13 residues. DNA for the CDR3: TGTGCCTGGAGAGCGACGGGACCTTCTGGCTACACCTTC. Translated, it gives CAWRATGPSGYTF. The whole variable domain, filled in from reference TRBV30 and TRBJ1-2, reads SQTIHQWPATLVQPVGSPLSLECTVEGTSNPNLYWYRQAAGRGLQLLFYSVGIGQISSEVPQNLSASRPQDRQFILSSKKLLLSDSGFYLCAWRATGPSGYTFGSGTRLTVV.

This clonotype was counted many times. This sequence joins TRBV30 and TRBJ1-1, with TRBD1 as a possible D gene (6 bases). The CDR3 length is 14 residues. V was cut by 4 bases and J by 4 bases, with 16 bases left in between. The germline gives CDR1 GTSNPN, CDR2 SVGIG (reference sequence). CDR3 DNA: TGTGCCTGGACCGTCGGGGGCGCGGGCACTGAAGCTTTCTTT. It specifies CAWTVGGAGTEAFF.

This clonotype was seen at least ten times. V and J are TRBV28 and TRBJ2-7, with 10 bases matching TRBD2. This CDR3 has 14 residues. V trimming: 5 bases; J trimming: 6 bases; junction bases outside the gene matches: 7. Per the germline V gene, CDR1 is MDHEN and CDR2 is SYDVKM. This chain's CDR3 is CASSPSGGLGEQYF. The DNA for the CDR3 is TGTGCCAGCAGTCCTAGCGGGGGCCTTGGCGAGCAGTACTTC. Combining the CDR3 with reference TRBV28 and TRBJ2-7 gives the whole variable domain DVKVTQSSRYLVKRTGEKVFLECVQDMDHENMFWYRQDPGLGLRLIYFSYDVKMKEKGDIPEGYSVSREKKERFSLILESASTNQTSMYLCASSPSGGLGEQYFGPGTRLTVT.

There are many counts of this clonotype. The chain combines TRBV12-3 or TRBV12-4 with TRBJ1-4; TRBD1 aligns across 8 bases. V lost 5 bases and J lost 8; bases outside the gene matches: 10. This CDR3 has 15 residues. The CDR3 DNA follows: TGTGCCAGCAGTACCCGGACAGGGTATAGGGAAAAACTGTTTTTT. Encoded protein: CASSTRTGYREKLFF.

This sequence joins TRBV10-3 and TRBJ1-5; D perhaps matches TRBD1 (5 bases). CDR1 is ENHRY and CDR2 is SYGVKD in the germline V gene. CDR3 length: 14 amino acids. CDR3 nucleotides: TGTGCAAGCGGGGCAGGAGAGAGCAATCAGCCCCAGCATTTT. Protein: CASGAGESNQPQHF.